This TCR beta chain came from a study of cytomegalovirus exposure and HLA in healthy donors. The CDR3 is made up of 13 amino acids. Germline V gene lookup returns CDR1 SNHLY and CDR2 FYNNEI. V lost 6 bases and J 5 bases, leaving 13 bases between the germline ends. PCR employed 60 Vbeta and 13 Jbeta primers. Repertoires were generated with immunoSEQ multiplex PCR, while TCRdb's copy carries only in-frame clones and drops some. The listing contains about 160,000 clones. Findings of the study overall: Association with HLA alleles at 0.05 false discovery rate was found for 16,951 TCR beta sequences in a later analysis. Several top significant clusters appeared, in a later analysis, to be linked to common viral pathogens.

Regarding this clone: The antigen is unknown.

The receptor's source is a woman aged 55-69 years in good health and CMV-seronegative. The V and J genes are TRBV2 and TRBJ1-2; weak D call: TRBD1 (6 bases). Sequencing used PBMCs. The CDR3 nucleotides are TGTGCCAGCAGGATCACAGGGATTTATGGCTACACCTTC. Encoded protein: CASRITGIYGYTF.